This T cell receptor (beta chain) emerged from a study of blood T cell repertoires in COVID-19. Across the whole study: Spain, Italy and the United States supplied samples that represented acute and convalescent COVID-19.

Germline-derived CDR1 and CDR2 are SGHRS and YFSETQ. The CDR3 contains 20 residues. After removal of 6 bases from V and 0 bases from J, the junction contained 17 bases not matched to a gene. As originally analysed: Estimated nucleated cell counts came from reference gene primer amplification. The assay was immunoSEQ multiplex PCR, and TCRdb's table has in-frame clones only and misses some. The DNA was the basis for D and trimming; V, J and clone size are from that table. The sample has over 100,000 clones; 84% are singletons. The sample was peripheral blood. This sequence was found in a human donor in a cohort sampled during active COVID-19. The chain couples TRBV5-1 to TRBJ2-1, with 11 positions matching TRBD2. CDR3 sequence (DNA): TGCGCCAGCACCTCTTCCCCACTAGCGGGGGTTCTAAGCTCCTACAATGAGCAGTTCTTC. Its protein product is CASTSSPLAGVLSSYNEQFF.